The 31 T cell receptor beta chains below come from one sample, sequenced in a study of cytomegalovirus exposure and HLA in healthy donors. PCR used 60 Vbeta primers and 13 Jbeta primers. Some clones are missing from TCRdb's copy, which holds only in-frame ones; the method was immunoSEQ multiplex PCR. The table has some 170,000 clones, about four fifths seen once. Sequenced material: PBMCs. The receptors were gathered from a woman aged 30 to 39 in good health and CMV-seropositive.

The V call is TRBV19, the J call TRBJ1-1; weak D call: TRBD1 (6 bases). CDR3 length: 15 residues. Trimming shortened V by 10 bases and J by 0 bases, and 18 bases separated the two germline ends. The germline CDR1 and CDR2 sequences are LNHDA and SQIVND (reference sequence). CDR3: CATRTRTAMNTEAFF. In DNA form, the CDR3 reads TGTGCCACGAGGACGCGGACAGCCATGAACACTGAAGCTTTCTTT.

This chain joins TRBV4-1 and TRBJ2-5; D call uncertain. The closer fit of TRBJ2-7 to the DNA end suggests the J call may be wrong. The V gene's germline CDR1 is MGHRA and CDR2 YSYEKL. This CDR3 comprises 16 residues. The CDR3 protein is CASSPLPFPGSYEQYF. The CDR3 DNA follows: TGCGCCAGCAGCCCGCTTCCCTTTCCCGGGTCCTACGAGCAGTACTTC.

The chain employs TRBV2 and TRBJ1-3; a weak D match, TRBD1 (5 bases). The CDR3 runs to 15 residues. V was pared by 3 bases and J by 2 bases, with 11 bases between. Germline V lookup: CDR1 SNHLY, CDR2 FYNNEI. The CDR3 nucleotides are TGTGCCAGCAGTGAGACAGTAGGAACTGGAAACACCATATATTTT. The encoded protein is CASSETVGTGNTIYF.

The gene calls are TRBV27 and TRBJ2-1; 7 bases map to TRBD1. CDR1 and CDR2 from the germline V gene are MNHEY and SMNVEV (reference sequence). V shed 3 bases and J 4 bases; nucleotides not matched to a gene: 6. This CDR3 comprises 15 residues. The DNA for the CDR3 is TGTGCCAGCAGTTTCACGGGACAGTCATACAATGAGCAGTTCTTC. Its translation: CASSFTGQSYNEQFF.

This clone occurred a few times. The chain uses TRBV28 and TRBJ2-7; possible D gene TRBD1, 5 bases. The CDR3 loop spans 14 amino acids. V gave up 2 bases and J gave up 2 bases, with 10 bases separating them. Germline CDR1 reads MDHEN; CDR2 reads SYDVKM. The CDR3 loop reads CASSLKGEAYEQYF. The CDR3 DNA is TGTGCCAGCAGTTTAAAAGGGGAAGCCTACGAGCAGTACTTC.

The chain recombines TRBV5-4 with TRBJ1-1; possibly TRBD1 for D (6 bases). The CDR3 spans 14 residues. Germline V gene sequence: CDR1 SGHNT, CDR2 YYREEE (reference sequence). V lost 0 bases and J 5 bases, leaving 11 bases between the germline ends. The CDR3 is CASSLGQERTEAFF. The CDR3 DNA reads TGTGCCAGCAGCTTGGGACAGGAGAGGACTGAAGCTTTCTTT.

The CDR3 is CASSRQSRTQYF. The DNA of the CDR3 is TGTGCCAGCAGTCGACAGAGTCGCACGCAGTATTTT. The chain links TRBV5-6 to TRBJ2-3; a weak D match, TRBD1 (5 bases). Per germline, CDR1 SGHDT and CDR2 YYEEEE. The CDR3 runs to 12 residues. Trimming stripped 5 bases from V and 9 bases from J, with 13 bases between.

The genes are TRBV10-3 and TRBJ1-2, with a possible D match to TRBD1 (5 bases). Trimming cost V 3 bases and J 3 bases, with 8 bases left between them. The CDR3 is 13 residues long. Germline V gene data show CDR1 as ENHRY and CDR2 as SYGVKD. The CDR3 spells CAISDGGYYGYTF. The CDR3 region has the DNA TGTGCCATCAGTGATGGGGGGTACTATGGCTACACCTTC.

The J gene is TRBJ2-7, the V gene TRBV5-6; no definite D call. CDR1 and CDR2 from the germline V gene are SGHDT and YYEEEE. V was shortened by 4 bases and J by 1 base, with 9 bases between the two germline ends. The CDR3 has 13 residues. The CDR3: CASSRQLSYEQYF. In DNA, the CDR3 is TGTGCCAGCAGCCGACAACTTTCCTACGAGCAGTACTTC.

The chain recombines TRBV9 with TRBJ1-5, with TRBD1 as a possible D gene (5 bases). The length of the CDR3 is 14 residues. In germline, CDR1 is SGDLS, CDR2 YYNGEE. Trimming left V 3 bases short and J 2 bases short, with 9 bases between. The CDR3: CASSEGLGNQPQHF. The CDR3 DNA is TGTGCCAGCAGCGAGGGGTTGGGCAATCAGCCCCAGCATTTT.

The chain uses TRBV14 and TRBJ1-2; D is possibly TRBD1 (5 bases). The CDR3 runs 16 residues. V dropped 2 bases and J dropped 2 bases, with 15 bases sitting between them. Germline CDR1 reads SGHDN; CDR2 reads FVKESK. The CDR3 sequence: CASSQTPRDKNYGYTF. The CDR3 DNA reads TGTGCCAGCAGCCAAACCCCCAGGGATAAGAACTATGGCTACACCTTC.

This chain uses TRBV7-2 with TRBJ2-7; 8 bases fit TRBD2. Germline loops: CDR1 SGHTA, CDR2 FQGNSA. J lost 2 bases, V lost 5 bases, and 8 bases had no gene match. The CDR3 sequence is 15 residues long. The CDR3 spells CASSISGAIPYEQYF. Written as DNA, the CDR3 is TGTGCCAGCAGCATTAGCGGGGCGATACCCTACGAGCAGTACTTC. Using reference TRBV7-2 and TRBJ2-7 for the parts outside the CDR3, the full variable domain is GAGVSQSPSNKVTEKGKDVELRCDPISGHTALYWYRQSLGQGLEFLIYFQGNSAPDKSGLPSDRFSAERTGGSVSTLTIQRTQQEDSAVYLCASSISGAIPYEQYFGPGTRLTVT.

This chain connects TRBV30 to TRBJ2-2, with a tentative D call TRBD2 (5 bases). Germline V gene data show CDR1 as GTSNPN and CDR2 as SVGIG (reference sequence). This CDR3 has 18 amino acids. V gave up 0 bases and J gave up 5 bases, with 22 bases separating them. This CDR3 reads CAWSVREIKPSATGELFF. The CDR3 DNA is TGTGCCTGGAGTGTACGGGAAATCAAACCTTCCGCGACCGGGGAGCTGTTTTTT.

Only a few counts were recorded for this clone. This chain joins TRBV4-3 and TRBJ1-5; unclear D gene. The CDR3 has 13 amino acids. Germline V gene data show CDR1 as LGHNA and CDR2 as YSLEER. V was clipped by 1 base and J by 9 bases, with 10 bases between them. The CDR3 region is CASSQGEGLPQHF. The CDR3 region has the DNA TGCGCCAGCAGCCAAGGAGAGGGTTTGCCCCAGCATTTT.

The chain is built from TRBV29-1 and TRBJ1-2; D gene unclear. The germline gives CDR1 SQVTM, CDR2 ANQGSEA. The CDR3 consists of 13 residues. The germline V and J ends were trimmed by 4 bases and 4 bases, with 13 bases remaining between them. The CDR3 loop reads CSVGGSAAYGYTF. The CDR3 DNA is TGCAGCGTTGGCGGCTCGGCGGCCTATGGCTACACCTTC.

This chain links TRBV7-9 with TRBJ2-3; TRBD2 matches at 9 bases. The ends lost 1 base at V and 4 bases at J; junction bases unmatched: 0. Germline-derived CDR1 and CDR2 are SEHNR and FQNEAQ (reference sequence). This CDR3 is 14 amino acids long. CDR3 region: CASSLGGGADTQYF. CDR3 bases: TGTGCCAGCAGCTTAGGCGGGGGGGCAGATACGCAGTATTTT.

The chain has TRBV25-1 and TRBJ1-3; 8 positions match TRBD1. The CDR3 consists of 16 residues. CDR1 and CDR2 from the germline V gene are MGHDK and SYGVNS. Trimming removed 4 bases from V and 7 bases from J; junction bases left unmatched: 12. The CDR3 DNA reads TGTGCCAGCAGTGGGGATTTCAGGGGGCTGGGGAACACCATATATTTT. It codes for CASSGDFRGLGNTIYF.

The chain combines TRBV5-5 with TRBJ1-1, with D uncertain. V was cut by 0 bases and J by 4 bases, with 13 bases left in between. Per the germline V gene, CDR1 is SGHKS and CDR2 is YYEKEE (reference sequence). The CDR3 is 15 residues long. CDR3: CASSLVPPRLTEAFF. DNA for the CDR3: TGTGCCAGCAGCTTGGTACCCCCGCGACTCACTGAAGCTTTCTTT.

The V and J genes are TRBV5-4 and TRBJ2-7, with TRBD1 matching 7 bases. The germline gives CDR1 SGHNT, CDR2 YYREEE (reference sequence). The CDR3 has 15 amino acids. V shed 0 bases and J 3 bases; nucleotides not matched to a gene: 6. The CDR3 coding sequence is TGTGCCAGCAGCTTGGATGCCGGGACAGTCTACGAGCAGTACTTC. It encodes CASSLDAGTVYEQYF.

The chain joins TRBV18 to TRBJ2-1; 8 bases fit TRBD1. In germline, CDR1 is KGHSH, CDR2 LQKENI. CDR3 length: 14 residues. V lost 3 bases and J lost 9; bases outside the gene matches: 7. The CDR3 coding sequence is TGTGCCAGCTCACCCAGGGGGCGAGGGGGTGAGCAGTTCTTC. Translation: CASSPRGRGGEQFF.

The V and J genes are TRBV6-1 and TRBJ1-2; D might be TRBD1 (5 bases). The germline CDR1 and CDR2 sequences are MNHNS and SASEGT. V gave up 2 bases and J gave up 7 bases, with 17 bases separating them. This CDR3 is 15 amino acids long. The CDR3 reads CASSERRGRASGYTF. CDR3 nucleotide sequence: TGTGCCAGCAGTGAAAGGAGGGGTCGCGCCTCTGGCTACACCTTC.

This chain links TRBV2 with TRBJ2-3, with a possible D match to TRBD2 (7 bases). The length of the CDR3 is 14 residues. Trimming removed 8 bases from V and 6 bases from J, with 18 bases in between. Germline values: CDR1 SNHLY, CDR2 FYNNEI. The CDR3, as DNA: TGTGCCAGCCGGGGGGCCGTATCGTCGGATACGCAGTATTTT. Amino acids: CASRGAVSSDTQYF.

This clone was seen a handful of times. This sequence joins TRBV11-3 and TRBJ2-2; 8 bases align to TRBD2. Germline CDR1 reads SGHNT; CDR2 reads YENEEA. The CDR3 consists of 15 residues. The V segment lost 6 bases and the J segment 10 bases; nucleotides outside the gene matches: 13. The CDR3 protein is CASRQGSLAGEELFF. The DNA for the CDR3 is TGTGCCAGCAGACAGGGTTCGCTAGCGGGCGAGGAGCTGTTTTTT.

The chain has TRBV7-8 and TRBJ1-5; 8 positions match TRBD1. The CDR3 length is 15 residues. Germline lookup yields CDR1 SGHVS and CDR2 FQNEAQ. J gave up 4 bases and V 5 bases, and 7 bases lay outside the gene matches. The CDR3 region has the DNA TGTGCCAGCAGCAGACAGGGGTGGGATAATCAGCCCCAGCATTTT. It is translated as CASSRQGWDNQPQHF.

This chain connects TRBV27 to TRBJ1-2; 7 bases line up with TRBD1. There are 14 residues in the CDR3. Trimming cost V 1 base and J 8 bases; bases outside gene matches: 7. The germline gives CDR1 MNHEY, CDR2 SMNVEV (reference sequence). CDR3: CASSLYRGGKGYTF. The CDR3 nucleotides read TGTGCCAGCAGTTTATACAGGGGTGGGAAGGGCTACACCTTC.

This chain links TRBV7-9 with TRBJ1-1; D ambiguous. Germline CDR1 is SEHNR and CDR2 is FQNEAQ (reference sequence). The CDR3 consists of 14 residues. Trimming left V 2 bases short and J 1 base short, with 8 bases between. This chain's CDR3 is CASSLRNPNTEAFF. The CDR3, as DNA: TGTGCCAGCAGCTTACGTAATCCGAACACTGAAGCTTTCTTT. The complete variable domain, with remaining parts taken from reference TRBV7-9 and TRBJ1-1, reads DTGVSQNPRHKITKRGQNVTFRCDPISEHNRLYWYRQTLGQGPEFLTYFQNEAQLEKSRLLSDRFSAERPKGSFSTLEIQRTEQGDSAMYLCASSLRNPNTEAFFGQGTRLTVV.

This clone was recorded only once. The chain couples TRBV27 to TRBJ2-3; the match to TRBD2 covers 8 bases. This CDR3 contains 16 residues. From germline, CDR1 is MNHEY and CDR2 SMNVEV (reference sequence). The junction had 7 bases not matched to a gene; V was cut back by 3 bases and J by 2 bases. Here the CDR3 reads CASSFRRGAYTDTQYF. CDR3 nucleotide sequence: TGTGCCAGCAGTTTTCGGCGGGGGGCTTACACAGATACGCAGTATTTT.

V is TRBV7-9 and J is TRBJ2-1, with TRBD1 matching over 8 bases. CDR1 and CDR2 from the germline V gene are SEHNR and FQNEAQ (reference sequence). V lost 4 bases, J lost 8 bases, and 4 bases stayed unmatched. The CDR3 loop spans 13 amino acids. CDR3 in amino acids: CASSSTGDYEQFF. In DNA form, the CDR3 reads TGTGCCAGCAGCTCGACAGGGGACTATGAGCAGTTCTTC. The complete variable domain, with remaining parts taken from reference TRBV7-9 and TRBJ2-1, reads DTGVSQNPRHKITKRGQNVTFRCDPISEHNRLYWYRQTLGQGPEFLTYFQNEAQLEKSRLLSDRFSAERPKGSFSTLEIQRTEQGDSAMYLCASSSTGDYEQFFGPGTRLTVL.

The chain couples TRBV7-8 to TRBJ2-3, with TRBD2 identical over 9 bases. Germline assignment: CDR1 SGHVS and CDR2 FQNEAQ. The CDR3 has 16 residues. V trimming: 5 bases; J trimming: 0 bases; junction bases outside the gene matches: 6. CDR3 nucleotides: TGTGCCAGCAGCCTCCTAGCGGGGAGGAGCACAGATACGCAGTATTTT. Its protein is CASSLLAGRSTDTQYF. Full variable domain (rest looked up from reference TRBV7-8 and TRBJ2-3): GAGVSQSPRYKVAKRGQDVALRCDPISGHVSLFWYQQALGQGPEFLTYFQNEAQLDKSGLPSDRFFAERPEGSVSTLKIQRTQQEDSAVYLCASSLLAGRSTDTQYFGPGTRLTVL.

This chain joins TRBV15 and TRBJ2-7; 13 bases align to TRBD2. In germline, CDR1 is LNHNV, CDR2 YYDKDF (reference sequence). The CDR3 sequence is 16 residues long. Unmatched junction bases numbered 9, after V lost 3 bases and J lost 7 bases. The CDR3 loop reads CATSRPGLAGAGEQYF. In DNA, the CDR3 is TGTGCCACCAGCAGGCCCGGACTAGCGGGGGCTGGAGAGCAGTACTTC.

The rearrangement joins TRBV5-4 to TRBJ1-4, with 7 bases matching TRBD1. The CDR3 contains 15 residues. Looked up from germline, CDR1 is SGHNT and CDR2 is YYREEE (reference sequence). The V segment lost 3 bases and the J segment 4 bases; nucleotides outside the gene matches: 6. The CDR3 DNA reads as TGTGCCAGCAGCTCTACAGGGGCCCTTAATGAAAAACTGTTTTTT. Residues: CASSSTGALNEKLFF.